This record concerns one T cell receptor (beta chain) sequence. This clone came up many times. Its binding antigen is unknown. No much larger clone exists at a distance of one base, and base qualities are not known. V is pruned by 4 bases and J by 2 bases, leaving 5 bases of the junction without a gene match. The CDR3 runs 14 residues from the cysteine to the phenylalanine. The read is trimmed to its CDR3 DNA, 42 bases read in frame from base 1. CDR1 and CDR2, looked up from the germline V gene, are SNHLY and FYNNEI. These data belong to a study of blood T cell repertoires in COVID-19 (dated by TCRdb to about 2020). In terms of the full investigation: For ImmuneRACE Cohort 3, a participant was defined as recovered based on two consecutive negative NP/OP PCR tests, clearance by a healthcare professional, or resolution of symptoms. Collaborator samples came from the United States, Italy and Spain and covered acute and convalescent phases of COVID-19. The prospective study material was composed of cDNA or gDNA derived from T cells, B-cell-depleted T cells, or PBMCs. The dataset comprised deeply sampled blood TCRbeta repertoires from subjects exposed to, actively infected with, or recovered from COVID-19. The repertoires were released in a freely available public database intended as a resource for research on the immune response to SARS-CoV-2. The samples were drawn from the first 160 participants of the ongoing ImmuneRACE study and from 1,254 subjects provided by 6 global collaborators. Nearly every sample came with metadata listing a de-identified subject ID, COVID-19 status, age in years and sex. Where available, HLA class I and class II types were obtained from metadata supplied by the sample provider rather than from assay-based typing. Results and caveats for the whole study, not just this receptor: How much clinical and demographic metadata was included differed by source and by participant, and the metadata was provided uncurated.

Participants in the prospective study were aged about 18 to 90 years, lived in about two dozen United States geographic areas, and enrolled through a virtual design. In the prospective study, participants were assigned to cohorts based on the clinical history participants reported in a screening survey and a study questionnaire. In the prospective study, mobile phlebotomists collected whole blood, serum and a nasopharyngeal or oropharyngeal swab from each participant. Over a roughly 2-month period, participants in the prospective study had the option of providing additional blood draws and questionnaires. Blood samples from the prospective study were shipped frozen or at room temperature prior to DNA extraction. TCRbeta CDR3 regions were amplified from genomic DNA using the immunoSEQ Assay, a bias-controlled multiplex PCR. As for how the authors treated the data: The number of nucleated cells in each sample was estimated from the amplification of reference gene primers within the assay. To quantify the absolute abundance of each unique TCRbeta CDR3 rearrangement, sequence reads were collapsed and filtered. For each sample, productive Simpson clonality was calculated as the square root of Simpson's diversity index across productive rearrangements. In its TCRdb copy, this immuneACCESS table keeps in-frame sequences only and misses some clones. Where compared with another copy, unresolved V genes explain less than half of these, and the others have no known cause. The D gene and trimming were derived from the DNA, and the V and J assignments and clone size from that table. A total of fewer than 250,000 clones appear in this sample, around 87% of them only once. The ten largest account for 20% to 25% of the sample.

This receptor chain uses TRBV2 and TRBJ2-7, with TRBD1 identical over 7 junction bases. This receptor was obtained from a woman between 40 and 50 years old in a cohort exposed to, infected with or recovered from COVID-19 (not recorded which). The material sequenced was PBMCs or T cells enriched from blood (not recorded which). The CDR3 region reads CASSVQGLAYEQYF. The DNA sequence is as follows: TGTGCCAGCAGTGTACAGGGGTTGGCCTACGAGCAGTACTTC. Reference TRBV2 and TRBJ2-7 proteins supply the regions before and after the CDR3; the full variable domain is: EPEVTQTPSHQVTQMGQEVILRCVPISNHLYFYWYRQILGQKVEFLVSFYNNEISEKSEIFDDQFSVERPDGSNFTLKIRSTKLEDSAMYFCASSVQGLAYEQYFGPGTRLTVT.